One sample yielded the 8 T cell receptor beta chains listed below, sequenced in a study of CD8 T cells in Susac syndrome. Reverse transcription used 0.5 to 1 ug RNA and random hexamers. MiXCR, run by TCRdb on the immunoSEQ multiplex PCR reads, gives a single entry per CDR3 protein. The table records 200,000 or so distinct CDR3 sequences, 90% to 95% of them present only once. The material sequenced was CD4+ T cells from PBMCs. The receptors here all came from a human donor with multiple sclerosis.

The chain recombines TRBV3-1 with TRBJ1-2, with D unclear. V lost 6 bases and J 2 bases, leaving 16 bases between the germline ends. The length of the CDR3 is 15 residues. CDR1 is LGHDT, CDR2 YNNKEL, per germline (reference sequence). The CDR3 here is CASRQSLQGNYGYTF. DNA of the CDR3: TGTGCCAGCAGGCAATCGCTTCAAGGGAACTATGGCTACACCTTC.

This chain connects TRBV30 to TRBJ1-1; D not certain. V dropped 4 bases and J dropped 5 bases, with 14 bases sitting between them. CDR1 is GTSNPN, CDR2 SVGIG, per germline (reference sequence). The CDR3 contains 13 residues. The CDR3, as DNA: TGTGCCTGGAAAGAGGGTTGGAGTACTGAAGCTTTCTTT. This encodes CAWKEGWSTEAFF.

The chain has TRBV4-1 and TRBJ2-3, with D hard to call. This CDR3 contains 15 residues. With 1 base removed from V and 0 bases from J, the gap between germline ends came to 8 bases. CDR1 and CDR2 (germline): MGHRA, YSYEKL. CDR3 sequence (DNA): TGCGCCAGCAGCCAAGTGGACCTTAGCACAGATACGCAGTATTTT. It is translated as CASSQVDLSTDTQYF.

This rearrangement joins TRBV7-2 to TRBJ1-5; the D is unclear. Per germline, CDR1 SGHTA and CDR2 FQGNSA. The CDR3 is 15 amino acids. Trimming cost V 3 bases and J 0 bases, with 9 bases left between them. CDR3 in DNA: TGTGCCAGCAGCTTCACCGGGGATAGCAATCAGCCCCAGCATTTT. As protein: CASSFTGDSNQPQHF.

This chain connects TRBV20-1 to TRBJ2-5, with D unresolved. The germline CDR1 and CDR2 sequences are DFQATT and SNEGSKA (reference sequence). V was clipped by 6 bases and J by 1 base, with 12 bases between them. This CDR3 region has 13 residues. The DNA for the CDR3 is TGCAGTGCACATGGACGCAGCCAAGAGACCCAGTACTTC. Protein sequence: CSAHGRSQETQYF.

V usage is TRBV6-1 and J usage is TRBJ2-3; 7 nucleotides agree with TRBD2. J was trimmed by 1 base and V by 6 bases; bases with no gene match: 10. Germline CDR1 and CDR2: MNHNS and SASEGT. CDR3 length: 16 amino acids. The CDR3 here is CASRDLIAGRTDTQYF. CDR3 DNA sequence: TGTGCCAGCAGGGATCTTATAGCGGGCCGCACAGATACGCAGTATTTT.

The chain uses TRBV7-8 and TRBJ2-7, with a tentative D call TRBD1 (5 bases). The V and J ends lost 1 base and 11 bases respectively, with 15 bases between them. The CDR3 totals 13 residues. The germline V gene has CDR1 SGHVS and CDR2 FQNEAQ. The CDR3 reads CASSLGGRAREYF. DNA of the CDR3: TGTGCCAGCAGCTTAGGGGGCAGGGCGCGCGAGTACTTC.

V gene TRBV15 combines with J gene TRBJ1-4, with 7 bases aligning to TRBD1. V shed 0 bases and J 3 bases; nucleotides not matched to a gene: 4. The CDR3 runs 16 residues. Germline V CDR1 and CDR2: LNHNV, YYDKDF (reference sequence). The CDR3 DNA sequence: TGTGCCACCAGCAGAGATCCGACAGGGTCTAATGAAAAACTGTTTTTT. It encodes CATSRDPTGSNEKLFF.